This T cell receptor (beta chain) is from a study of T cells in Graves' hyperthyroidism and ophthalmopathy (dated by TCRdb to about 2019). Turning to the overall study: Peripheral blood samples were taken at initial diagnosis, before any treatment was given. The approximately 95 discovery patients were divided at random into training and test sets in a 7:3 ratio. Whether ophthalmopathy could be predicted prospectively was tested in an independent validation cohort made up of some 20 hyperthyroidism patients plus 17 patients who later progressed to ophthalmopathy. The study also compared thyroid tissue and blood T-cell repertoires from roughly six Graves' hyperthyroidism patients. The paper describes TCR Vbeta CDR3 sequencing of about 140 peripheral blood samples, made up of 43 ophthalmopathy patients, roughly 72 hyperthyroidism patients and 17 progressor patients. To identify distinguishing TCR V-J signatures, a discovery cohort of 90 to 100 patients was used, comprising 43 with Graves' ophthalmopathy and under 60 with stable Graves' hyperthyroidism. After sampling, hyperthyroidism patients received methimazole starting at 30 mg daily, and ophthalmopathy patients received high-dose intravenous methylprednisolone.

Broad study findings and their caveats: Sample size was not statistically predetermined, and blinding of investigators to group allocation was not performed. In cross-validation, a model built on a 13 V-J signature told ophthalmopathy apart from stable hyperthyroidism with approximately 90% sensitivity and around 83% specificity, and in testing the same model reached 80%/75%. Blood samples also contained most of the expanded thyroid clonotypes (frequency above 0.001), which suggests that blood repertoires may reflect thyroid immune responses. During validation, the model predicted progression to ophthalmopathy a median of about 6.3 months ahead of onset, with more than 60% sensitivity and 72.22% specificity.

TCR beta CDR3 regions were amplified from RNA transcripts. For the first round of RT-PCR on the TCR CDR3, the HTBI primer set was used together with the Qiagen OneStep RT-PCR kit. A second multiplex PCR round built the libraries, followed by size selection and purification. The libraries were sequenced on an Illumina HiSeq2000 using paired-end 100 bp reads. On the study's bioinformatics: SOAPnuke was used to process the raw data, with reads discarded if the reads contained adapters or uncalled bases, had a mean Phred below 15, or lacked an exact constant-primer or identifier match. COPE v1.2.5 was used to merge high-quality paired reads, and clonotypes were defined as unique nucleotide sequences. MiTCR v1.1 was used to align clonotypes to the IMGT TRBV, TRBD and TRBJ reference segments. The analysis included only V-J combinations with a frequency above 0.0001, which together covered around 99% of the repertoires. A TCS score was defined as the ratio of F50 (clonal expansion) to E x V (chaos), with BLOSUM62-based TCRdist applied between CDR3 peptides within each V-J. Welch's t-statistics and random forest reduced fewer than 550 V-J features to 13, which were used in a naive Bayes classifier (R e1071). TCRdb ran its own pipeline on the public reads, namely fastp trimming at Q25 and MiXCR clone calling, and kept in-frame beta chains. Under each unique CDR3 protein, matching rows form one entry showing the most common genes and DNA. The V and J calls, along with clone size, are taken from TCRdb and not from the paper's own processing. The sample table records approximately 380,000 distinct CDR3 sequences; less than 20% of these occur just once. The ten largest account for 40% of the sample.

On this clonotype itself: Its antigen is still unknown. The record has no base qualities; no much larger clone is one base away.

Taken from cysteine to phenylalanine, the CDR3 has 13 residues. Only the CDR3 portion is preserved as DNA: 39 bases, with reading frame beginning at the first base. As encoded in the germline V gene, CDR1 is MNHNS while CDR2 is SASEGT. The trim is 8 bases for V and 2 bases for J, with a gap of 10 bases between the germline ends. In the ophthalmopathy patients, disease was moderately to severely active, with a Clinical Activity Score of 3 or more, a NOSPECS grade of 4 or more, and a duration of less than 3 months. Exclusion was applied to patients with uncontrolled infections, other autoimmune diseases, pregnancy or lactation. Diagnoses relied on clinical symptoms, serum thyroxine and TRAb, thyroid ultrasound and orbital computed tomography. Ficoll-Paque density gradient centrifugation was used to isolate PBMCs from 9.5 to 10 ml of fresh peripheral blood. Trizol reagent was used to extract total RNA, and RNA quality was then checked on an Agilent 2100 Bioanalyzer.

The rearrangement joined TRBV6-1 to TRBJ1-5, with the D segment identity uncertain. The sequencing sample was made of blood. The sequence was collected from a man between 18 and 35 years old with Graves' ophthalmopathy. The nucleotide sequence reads TGTGCCAGCCGGCCCGAGGGCAATCAGCCCCAGCATTTT. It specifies CASRPEGNQPQHF.